The 8 T cell receptor beta chains in this list originate from one sample, sequenced in a study of blood T cell repertoires in COVID-19. This table comes from immunoSEQ multiplex PCR, and its TCRdb copy is limited to in-frame clones, with some not included. Of under 150,000 clones in the sample, over 60% are singletons; the top ten hold around 4.2%. The sample was peripheral blood. The receptors were gathered from an elderly woman with active or convalescent COVID-19.

Comment on this clone: Other nucleotide sequences in the sample specify the same CDR3. The J gene is TRBJ1-2, the V gene TRBV5-1, with 10 bases aligning to TRBD1. V shed 2 bases, J shed 3 bases, and the junction held 4 bases outside the gene matches. The CDR3 extends over 15 amino acids. Per the germline V gene, CDR1 is SGHRS and CDR2 is YFSETQ. As DNA, the CDR3 is TGCGCCAGCAGCTTCACCGGGACAGGGGACTATGGCTACACCTTC. Its translation is CASSFTGTGDYGYTF.

V and J are TRBV18 and TRBJ1-3, with a weak D call TRBD1 (6 bases). CDR1 is KGHSH and CDR2 is LQKENI in the germline V gene. This CDR3 comprises 15 residues. V lost 3 bases and J lost 4, with 13 bases in between. The CDR3 DNA is TGTGCCAGCTCACCCAGGACAGCTGAGGGAAACACCATATATTTT. Its protein is CASSPRTAEGNTIYF.

The chain joins TRBV5-1 to TRBJ1-4; D perhaps matches TRBD1 (6 bases). CDR3 length equals 18 residues. CDR1 and CDR2 from the germline V gene are SGHRS and YFSETQ. Trimming removed 0 bases from V and 3 bases from J, with 18 bases in between. For the CDR3, the DNA is TGCGCCAGCAGCTTGGAGTCAGGGGTTAAGTTCGCTAATGAAAAACTGTTTTTT. It encodes CASSLESGVKFANEKLFF.

In this sample, this clone turned up once. The chain uses TRBV23-1 and TRBJ1-2; D is possibly TRBD1 (6 bases). TRBV23-1 is an ORF, and what it does is uncertain. V shed 5 bases and J shed 7 bases, with 11 bases lying between them. CDR3 length: 12 amino acids. The chain's CDR3 is CASSTGSIGYTF. In nucleotides, the CDR3 is TGCGCCAGCAGTACAGGGAGTATTGGCTACACCTTC.

This chain connects TRBV2 to TRBJ1-4; unclear D gene. The CDR3 runs to 11 residues. The V and J ends lost 8 bases and 5 bases respectively, with 6 bases between them. Germline V CDR1 and CDR2: SNHLY, FYNNEI. The CDR3, as DNA: TGTGCCAGCTCCCCGAATGAAAAACTGTTTTTT. It codes for CASSPNEKLFF.

The chain has TRBV6-5 and TRBJ2-7, with 7 bases lining up with TRBD1. With V trimmed by 8 bases and J by 7 bases, 14 bases remained unmatched. Germline CDR1 reads MNHEY; CDR2 reads SVGAGI. This CDR3 region has 14 residues. The CDR3 region is CASRRQGNYGEQYF. The CDR3 nucleotides are TGTGCCAGCCGAAGACAGGGAAATTACGGTGAGCAGTACTTC.

The rearrangement joins TRBV5-1 to TRBJ2-3; 7 nucleotides match TRBD2. Germline CDR1 reads SGHRS; CDR2 reads YFSETQ. The CDR3 length is 13 residues. V shed 6 bases and J 1 base; nucleotides not matched to a gene: 2. CDR3 nucleotide sequence: TGCGCCAGCAACAGCGGGGGCACAGATACGCAGTATTTT. Translation gives CASNSGGTDTQYF.

The chain links TRBV6-6 to TRBJ2-7; D is unresolved. Between the trimmed V and J ends, which lost 2 bases and 1 base, there was a span of 12 bases. The CDR3 extends over 15 amino acids. Germline V gene lookup returns CDR1 MNHNY and CDR2 SVGAGI (reference sequence). The CDR3 region is CASSYGTAISYEQYF. CDR3 in DNA: TGTGCCAGCAGTTACGGAACAGCAATTTCCTACGAGCAGTACTTC.